The source of this T cell receptor beta chain is a study of regulatory T cells in long-lasting Graves disease. Regarding time point: persistent/refractory GD, antithyroid drugs over 5 years with positive TRAb. Extracted PBMC RNA gave rise to the TCR library. Both iRepertoire HTBI primers and Arm-PCR of CDR3 regions were used to build the TCR beta libraries. Via MiXCR, TCRdb re-called the multiplex PCR reads, giving one row per CDR3 protein. The sample includes around 450,000 distinct CDR3 sequences, about 22% seen only once; the top ten take less than 9%. The germline gives CDR1 PRHDT, CDR2 FYEKMQ (reference sequence). There are 15 residues in the CDR3. Trimming stripped 1 base from V and 3 bases from J, with 9 bases between.

The sample consisted of peripheral blood mononuclear cells (PBMCs), taken when the disease was refractory, from a patient treated with antithyroid drugs. The source is a female donor with Graves disease. The chain joins TRBV13 to TRBJ2-2, with a possible D match to TRBD1 (6 bases). CDR3 residues: CASSLAQGDTGELFF. CDR3 DNA: TGTGCCAGCAGCTTAGCACAGGGTGACACCGGGGAGCTGTTTTTT.